One T cell receptor (beta chain) is described in this entry. The antigen is unknown. The CDR3 is 14 residues long. Trimming removed 5 bases from V and 0 bases from J, with 10 bases in between. Germline V gene sequence: CDR1 MNHNS, CDR2 SASEGT. Each cell subset's genomic DNA was divided evenly among several immunoSEQ plates. Sorted subsets were amplified in replicate PCRs using approximately 200 ng DNA, 25,000 to 30,000 T cell genomes. The data were produced by immunoSEQ multiplex PCR, yet TCRdb's version contains in-frame clones alone and is incomplete. The sample records 2.5 million or so clones, approximately 90% being singletons. The sample originates from a study of shared clonotypes between healthy human individuals. Findings and caveats of the study: The study found approximately 5% of naive CD4 clonotypes shared across a few donors.

Adults of Caucasian background living in Nashville, Tennessee made up all donors. V and J are TRBV6-1 and TRBJ2-5; tentative D call: TRBD2 (6 bases). The receptor was isolated from a man younger than 35 in good health. The sequenced sample was naive CD4+ T cells sorted from blood. Noted subset: CD45RA+ positively selected. The CDR3 DNA reads TGTGCCAGCAGTAGAGGGACTCACCAAGAGACCCAGTACTTC. Residues: CASSRGTHQETQYF.